Listed below are T cell receptor beta chains from one sample, sequenced in a study of technical replicates of blood from a few donors. Repertoires were generated with immunoSEQ multiplex PCR, while TCRdb's copy carries only in-frame clones and drops some. Among about 75,000 clones listed, around 97% were seen once. The sequenced material came from T cells isolated from PBMCs. These receptor sequences come from a human donor in good health. Both conserved end residues are part of each CDR3. Fields, in order: V gene, CDR3 length, CDR3 protein.

>TRBV14|17
CASSYKLADSMNTEAFF
>TRBV10-3|15
CAISGQGRGTDTQYF
>TRBV18|13
CASSRDSLFLLHF
>TRBV27|15
CASSLSAGGPLEQYF
>TRBV5-6|15
CASSFLSGGTGELFF
>TRBV5-1|14
CASKPQGSDYGYTF
>TRBV6-1|12
CASSLQVYGYTF
>TRBV6-5|13
CASSKEATAEQFF
>TRBV6-1|15
CASSEAGHPNTEAFF
>TRBV5-1|14
CASTQGSSGNTIYF
>TRBV5-5|18
CASSFRPTGPIIVQPQHF
>TRBV19|14
CASSGASFSYEQYF
>TRBV25-1|16
CASSEWTEATNEKLFF
>TRBV6-6|15
CASSPGTGGYYEQYF